Listed below are T cell receptor beta chains from one sample, sequenced in a study of T cell responses to AZD1222 COVID-19 vaccine. The table came from immunoSEQ multiplex PCR; TCRdb's copy has only in-frame clones and leaves some out. The table records approximately 140,000 clones, about 90% of them present only once. Sequenced material: peripheral blood, taken on day 0 of AZD1222 vaccination. All receptors derive from an adult in good health. Each CDR3 is given with its conserved first and last residue. Each record gives: V gene, D gene, clone size, J gene, CDR3 protein, CDR3 DNA. D genes are given only for firm matches. Rows may omit the clone size; those that give it use once, few, many or a size class.

TRBV12-3/TRBV12-4	NA	once	TRBJ1-6	CASSLQGSPLHF	TGTGCCAGCAGCCTTCAGGGCTCACCCCTCCACTTT
TRBV27	NA	NA	TRBJ2-1	CASSLRLYNEQFF	TGTGCCAGCAGTTTGAGGCTATACAATGAGCAGTTCTTC
TRBV4-3	NA	NA	TRBJ1-1	CASSIDARGTEAFF	TGCGCCAGCAGCATAGACGCCAGGGGAACTGAAGCTTTCTTT
TRBV19	TRBD1	NA	TRBJ2-5	CASSIPGTGYQETQYF	TGTGCCAGTAGTATCCCCGGGACAGGGTACCAAGAGACCCAGTACTTC
TRBV7-2	TRBD1	once	TRBJ2-5	CASSQLDREGTQYF	TGTGCCAGCAGCCAGTTGGACAGGGAAGGGACCCAGTACTTC
TRBV3-1/TRBV3-2	NA	NA	TRBJ1-5	CASSPHTSGQKSQPQHF	TGTGCCAGCAGCCCCCATACCTCGGGACAAAAGTCTCAGCCCCAGCATTTT
TRBV15	NA	NA	TRBJ1-6	CATSRVSGLNSPLHF	TGTGCCACCAGCAGAGTCTCGGGTTTGAATTCACCCCTCCACTTT
TRBV6-2/TRBV6-3	NA	NA	TRBJ2-1	CASSNKEQFF	TGTGCCAGCAGTAACAAAGAGCAGTTCTTC
TRBV28	NA	NA	TRBJ1-2	CASRRDNNYGYTF	TGTGCCAGCAGAAGGGACAATAACTATGGCTACACCTTC
TRBV15	NA	NA	TRBJ2-1	CATSRDIRRAGRNEQFF	TGTGCCACCAGCAGAGATATTCGAAGGGCCGGGCGCAATGAGCAGTTCTTC
TRBV3-1/TRBV3-2	TRBD1	NA	TRBJ1-2	CASSGTGGLWRLGYTF	TGTGCCAGCAGTGGGACAGGGGGCTTGTGGAGACTCGGCTACACCTTC
TRBV6-2/TRBV6-3	TRBD2	NA	TRBJ2-7	CASSWTGTSGGPYEQYF	TGTGCCAGCAGTTGGACCGGGACTAGCGGGGGTCCTTACGAGCAGTACTTC
TRBV9	TRBD2	NA	TRBJ2-3	CASSLGSGGARADTQYF	TGTGCCAGCAGTCTAGGGAGCGGGGGGGCCCGAGCAGATACGCAGTATTTT
TRBV5-6	NA	few	TRBJ1-6	CASSAEAPLHF	TGTGCCAGCAGCGCCGAAGCGCCCCTCCACTTT
TRBV29-1	NA	few	TRBJ1-1	CSVVNSLNTEAFF	TGCAGCGTTGTTAATAGTTTGAACACTGAAGCTTTCTTT
TRBV4-3	TRBD1	once	TRBJ1-1	CASSQDRQGAGWTEAFF	TGCGCCAGCAGCCAAGATCGACAGGGGGCAGGGTGGACTGAAGCTTTCTTT
TRBV5-1	TRBD1	NA	TRBJ1-1	CASSSGTASLGTEAFF	TGCGCCAGCAGCTCCGGGACAGCCAGCTTAGGCACTGAAGCTTTCTTT